This T cell receptor (beta chain) was recorded in a study of blood T cell repertoires in COVID-19. Study as a whole: The analysed material was cDNA or gDNA that came from T cells, B-cell-depleted T cells, or PBMCs.

Original processing methods: Researchers report that nucleated cell counts were estimated from reference gene primer amplification. Libraries were prepared by immunoSEQ multiplex PCR; TCRdb keeps only in-frame clonotypes and omits some of them. For V, J and clone size, that table is used; D and trimming come from the DNA. There are over 150,000 clones in the sample; 65% to 90% occur only once, and about 12% lies in the top ten. This CDR3 spans 13 amino acids. CDR1 and CDR2 from the germline V gene are MDHEN and SYDVKM. V shed 5 bases and J shed 3 bases, with 11 bases lying between them. Seattle's cohort entered during active infection and was followed longitudinally.

This chain links TRBV28 with TRBJ2-7; D unclear. Sequencing was carried out using peripheral blood. The sequence came from a woman in her sixties with COVID-19, enrolled during active disease. The chain's CDR3 is CASSPRFLYEQYF. The CDR3 coding sequence is TGTGCCAGCAGTCCCCGGTTCCTCTACGAGCAGTACTTC. The full variable domain, with the rest looked up from reference TRBV28 and TRBJ2-7, is DVKVTQSSRYLVKRTGEKVFLECVQDMDHENMFWYRQDPGLGLRLIYFSYDVKMKEKGDIPEGYSVSREKKERFSLILESASTNQTSMYLCASSPRFLYEQYFGPGTRLTVT.